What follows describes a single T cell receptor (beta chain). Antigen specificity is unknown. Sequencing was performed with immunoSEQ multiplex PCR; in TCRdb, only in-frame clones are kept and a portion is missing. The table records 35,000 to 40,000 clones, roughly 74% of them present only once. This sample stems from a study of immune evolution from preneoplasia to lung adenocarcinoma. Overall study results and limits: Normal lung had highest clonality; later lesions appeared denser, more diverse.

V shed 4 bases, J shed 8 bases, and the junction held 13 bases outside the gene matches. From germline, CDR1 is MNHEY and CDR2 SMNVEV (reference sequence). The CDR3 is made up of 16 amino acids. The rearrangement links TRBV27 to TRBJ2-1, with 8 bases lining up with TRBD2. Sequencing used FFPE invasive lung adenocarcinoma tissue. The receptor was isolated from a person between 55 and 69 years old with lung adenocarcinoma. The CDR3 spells CASSSRIAGIRDEQFF. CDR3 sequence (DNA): TGTGCCAGCAGTTCCCGAATAGCGGGAATTAGGGATGAGCAGTTCTTC.